A selection of T cell receptor beta chains follows, all from one sample in a study of blood T cell repertoires in COVID-19. Some clones are missing from TCRdb's copy, which holds only in-frame ones; the method was immunoSEQ multiplex PCR. The data contain roughly 250,000 clones, 70% to 85% of them singletons. Specimen: peripheral blood. Receptors originate from a woman aged 80 or older with acute or convalescent COVID-19. Both conserved end residues are part of each CDR3. Fields, in order: CDR3 protein, CDR3 DNA, J gene, V gene, CDR3 length, clone size, D gene. D genes are given only for firm matches. The size of a clone is reported for some rows only, either as once, few or many, or as a class for expanded clones.

CDR3 protein: CAIRSDRSNYGYTF
CDR3 DNA: TGTGCCATCAGATCGGACAGGAGCAACTATGGCTACACCTTC
J gene: TRBJ1-2
V gene: TRBV10-3
CDR3 length: 14
clone size: few
D gene: TRBD1

CDR3 protein: CASSLGISGGANEQFF
CDR3 DNA: TGTGCCAGCAGCTTAGGAATAAGCGGGGGGGCAAATGAGCAGTTCTTC
J gene: TRBJ2-1
V gene: TRBV7-6
CDR3 length: 16
clone size: NA
D gene: TRBD2

CDR3 protein: CASSTGVGYEQYF
CDR3 DNA: TGTGCCAGCAGCACAGGGGTGGGCTACGAGCAGTACTTC
J gene: TRBJ2-7
V gene: TRBV12-3/TRBV12-4
CDR3 length: 13
clone size: NA
D gene: TRBD1

CDR3 protein: CASSPTSGGAYEQYF
CDR3 DNA: TGCGCCAGCAGCCCCACTAGCGGTGGGGCCTACGAGCAGTACTTC
J gene: TRBJ2-7
V gene: TRBV5-1
CDR3 length: 15
clone size: NA
D gene: TRBD2

CDR3 protein: CASSQDLPDRAGGYTF
CDR3 DNA: TGTGCCAGCAGCCAAGATCTGCCGGACAGGGCGGGAGGCTACACCTTC
J gene: TRBJ1-2
V gene: TRBV3-1/TRBV3-2
CDR3 length: 16
clone size: NA
D gene: TRBD1

CDR3 protein: CAWSVPGTPNQPQHF
CDR3 DNA: TGTGCCTGGAGTGTACCCGGGACACCGAATCAGCCCCAGCATTTT
J gene: TRBJ1-5
V gene: TRBV30
CDR3 length: 15
clone size: NA
D gene: NA

CDR3 protein: CASSFGGGRDTQYF
CDR3 DNA: TGTGCCAGCAGCTTCGGCGGGGGCCGGGATACGCAGTATTTT
J gene: TRBJ2-3
V gene: TRBV7-3
CDR3 length: 14
clone size: few
D gene: NA

CDR3 protein: CASSLGQGVDEQFF
CDR3 DNA: TGCGCCAGCAGCTTGGGACAGGGGGTGGATGAGCAGTTCTTC
J gene: TRBJ2-1
V gene: TRBV5-1
CDR3 length: 14
clone size: NA
D gene: TRBD1

CDR3 protein: CASSEGGGRHYEQYF
CDR3 DNA: TGTGCCAGCAGTGAAGGAGGGGGACGGCACTACGAGCAGTACTTC
J gene: TRBJ2-7
V gene: TRBV6-1
CDR3 length: 15
clone size: NA
D gene: NA

CDR3 protein: CASSPGGEMNTEAFF
CDR3 DNA: TGCGCCAGCAGCCCTGGAGGGGAGATGAACACTGAAGCTTTCTTT
J gene: TRBJ1-1
V gene: TRBV5-1
CDR3 length: 15
clone size: NA
D gene: NA

CDR3 protein: CASSDRGTDTQYF
CDR3 DNA: TGTGCCAGCAGTGACCGGGGCACAGATACGCAGTATTTT
J gene: TRBJ2-3
V gene: TRBV27
CDR3 length: 13
clone size: NA
D gene: NA

CDR3 protein: CASRETSGGNNEQFF
CDR3 DNA: TGTGCCAGCAGGGAGACTAGCGGGGGGAACAATGAGCAGTTCTTC
J gene: TRBJ2-1
V gene: TRBV6-6
CDR3 length: 15
clone size: NA
D gene: TRBD2

CDR3 protein: CASSLTGDYGYTF
CDR3 DNA: TGCGCCAGCAGCTTGACAGGAGACTATGGCTACACCTTC
J gene: TRBJ1-2
V gene: TRBV5-1
CDR3 length: 13
clone size: NA
D gene: NA

CDR3 protein: CASSPDRASPEAFF
CDR3 DNA: TGTGCCAGCAGCCCGGACAGGGCTTCCCCTGAAGCTTTCTTT
J gene: TRBJ1-1
V gene: TRBV7-3
CDR3 length: 14
clone size: NA
D gene: TRBD1

CDR3 protein: CASSSSWTGDYGYTF
CDR3 DNA: TGCGCCAGCAGCTCATCCTGGACAGGGGACTATGGCTACACCTTC
J gene: TRBJ1-2
V gene: TRBV5-1
CDR3 length: 15
clone size: NA
D gene: TRBD1

CDR3 protein: CASSPRVVWGGTYEQYF
CDR3 DNA: TGTGCCAGCAGTCCGCGGGTCGTTTGGGGGGGGACCTACGAGCAGTACTTC
J gene: TRBJ2-7
V gene: TRBV28
CDR3 length: 17
clone size: NA
D gene: TRBD2

CDR3 protein: CASSKAVLAGGRETQYF
CDR3 DNA: TGTGCCAGCAGCAAAGCGGTACTAGCGGGGGGGCGGGAGACCCAGTACTTC
J gene: TRBJ2-5
V gene: TRBV21-1
CDR3 length: 17
clone size: NA
D gene: NA

CDR3 protein: CASSLSTTGIYTDTQYF
CDR3 DNA: TGTGCCAGCAGTCTCTCCACGACAGGGATCTACACAGATACGCAGTATTTT
J gene: TRBJ2-3
V gene: TRBV2
CDR3 length: 17
clone size: NA
D gene: TRBD1

CDR3 protein: CASSWTGGDEQYF
CDR3 DNA: TGTGCCAGCAGCTGGACAGGGGGCGACGAGCAGTACTTC
J gene: TRBJ2-7
V gene: TRBV7-2
CDR3 length: 13
clone size: NA
D gene: TRBD1

CDR3 protein: CASSPLMVQETQYF
CDR3 DNA: TGTGCCAGTAGCCCCCTAATGGTCCAAGAGACCCAGTACTTC
J gene: TRBJ2-5
V gene: TRBV19
CDR3 length: 14
clone size: NA
D gene: NA

CDR3 protein: CATSDPGQTQYF
CDR3 DNA: TGTGCCACCAGTGACCCGGGACAGACGCAGTATTTT
J gene: TRBJ2-3
V gene: TRBV24-1
CDR3 length: 12
clone size: NA
D gene: TRBD1

CDR3 protein: CASSEFTGELFF
CDR3 DNA: TGTGCCAGCAGTGAGTTCACCGGGGAGCTGTTTTTT
J gene: TRBJ2-2
V gene: TRBV7-8
CDR3 length: 12
clone size: NA
D gene: NA

CDR3 protein: CASSETSGGPVETQYF
CDR3 DNA: TGTGCCAGCAGCGAGACTAGCGGGGGGCCCGTTGAGACCCAGTACTTC
J gene: TRBJ2-5
V gene: TRBV5-4
CDR3 length: 16
clone size: NA
D gene: TRBD2

CDR3 protein: CASTARGGLYNEQFF
CDR3 DNA: TGTGCCAGCACCGCGAGGGGGGGGCTATACAATGAGCAGTTCTTC
J gene: TRBJ2-1
V gene: TRBV6-5
CDR3 length: 15
clone size: NA
D gene: NA

CDR3 protein: CASSPLHGQMNTEAFF
CDR3 DNA: TGTGCCAGCTCACCACTGCATGGGCAGATGAACACTGAAGCTTTCTTT
J gene: TRBJ1-1
V gene: TRBV18
CDR3 length: 16
clone size: once
D gene: NA

CDR3 protein: CASKLAGRATDTQYF
CDR3 DNA: TGTGCCAGCAAGCTAGCCGGGAGGGCCACAGATACGCAGTATTTT
J gene: TRBJ2-3
V gene: TRBV2
CDR3 length: 15
clone size: NA
D gene: TRBD2

CDR3 protein: CASSLEGRDLETQYF
CDR3 DNA: TGCGCCAGCAGCTTGGAGGGTCGGGACTTGGAGACCCAGTACTTC
J gene: TRBJ2-5
V gene: TRBV5-1
CDR3 length: 15
clone size: NA
D gene: NA

CDR3 protein: CASSPGTVNYGYTF
CDR3 DNA: TGTGCCAGCTCACCAGGAACAGTTAACTATGGCTACACCTTC
J gene: TRBJ1-2
V gene: TRBV18
CDR3 length: 14
clone size: NA
D gene: NA

CDR3 protein: CASSFSDRGHGKTEAFF
CDR3 DNA: TGCGCCAGCAGCTTCTCGGACAGGGGGCATGGGAAGACTGAAGCTTTCTTT
J gene: TRBJ1-1
V gene: TRBV5-1
CDR3 length: 17
clone size: NA
D gene: TRBD1

CDR3 protein: CASSPDSGGHYNEQFF
CDR3 DNA: TGTGCCAGTAGTCCAGATAGCGGGGGCCACTACAATGAGCAGTTCTTC
J gene: TRBJ2-1
V gene: TRBV19
CDR3 length: 16
clone size: NA
D gene: TRBD2

CDR3 protein: CASSQDWSSQLYTF
CDR3 DNA: TGTGCCAGCAGCCAAGATTGGAGCTCTCAGCTCTACACCTTC
J gene: TRBJ1-2
V gene: TRBV3-1/TRBV3-2
CDR3 length: 14
clone size: NA
D gene: NA

CDR3 protein: CASSRTEGGQGNYGYTF
CDR3 DNA: TGCGCCAGCAGTAGAACGGAAGGGGGACAGGGGAACTATGGCTACACCTTC
J gene: TRBJ1-2
V gene: TRBV5-1
CDR3 length: 17
clone size: NA
D gene: TRBD1

CDR3 protein: CASSLSRDYNQPQHF
CDR3 DNA: TGTGCCAGCAGCCTATCCCGGGACTACAATCAGCCCCAGCATTTT
J gene: TRBJ1-5
V gene: TRBV5-6
CDR3 length: 15
clone size: NA
D gene: NA

CDR3 protein: CASSLSRLNEQFF
CDR3 DNA: TGCGCCAGCAGCTTATCCCGTCTCAATGAGCAGTTCTTC
J gene: TRBJ2-1
V gene: TRBV5-1
CDR3 length: 13
clone size: NA
D gene: NA

CDR3 protein: CASSAGTSGYNEQFF
CDR3 DNA: TGTGCCAGCAGCGCCGGGACTAGCGGCTACAATGAGCAGTTCTTC
J gene: TRBJ2-1
V gene: TRBV7-3
CDR3 length: 15
clone size: NA
D gene: TRBD2

CDR3 protein: CASSPKSYNEQFF
CDR3 DNA: TGTGCCAGCAGTCCCAAATCCTACAATGAGCAGTTCTTC
J gene: TRBJ2-1
V gene: TRBV27
CDR3 length: 13
clone size: NA
D gene: NA

CDR3 protein: CASSSPPTGSNQPQHF
CDR3 DNA: TGTGCCAGTAGTTCCCCCCCAACAGGGAGCAATCAGCCCCAGCATTTT
J gene: TRBJ1-5
V gene: TRBV19
CDR3 length: 16
clone size: NA
D gene: NA

CDR3 protein: CASSMIPGYTGELFF
CDR3 DNA: TGTGCCAGTAGTATGATCCCCGGTTACACCGGGGAGCTGTTTTTT
J gene: TRBJ2-2
V gene: TRBV19
CDR3 length: 15
clone size: NA
D gene: NA

CDR3 protein: CASSTRGYREVPGGYTF
CDR3 DNA: TGTGCCAGCTCCACCAGGGGATACAGGGAAGTACCGGGAGGCTACACCTTC
J gene: TRBJ1-2
V gene: TRBV18
CDR3 length: 17
clone size: NA
D gene: NA

CDR3 protein: CASSYYRAEKLFF
CDR3 DNA: TGTGCCAGCAGTTACTACAGGGCTGAAAAACTGTTTTTT
J gene: TRBJ1-4
V gene: TRBV6-5
CDR3 length: 13
clone size: once
D gene: NA

CDR3 protein: CASSGNEGRGGYEQYF
CDR3 DNA: TGTGCCAGCAGCGGGAATGAGGGGAGAGGGGGCTACGAGCAGTACTTC
J gene: TRBJ2-7
V gene: TRBV2
CDR3 length: 16
clone size: NA
D gene: NA

CDR3 protein: CASTRQGGTEAFF
CDR3 DNA: TGTGCCAGCACACGACAGGGCGGCACTGAAGCTTTCTTT
J gene: TRBJ1-1
V gene: TRBV28
CDR3 length: 13
clone size: NA
D gene: TRBD1